This T cell receptor beta chain is from a study of T cell repertoires in cytomegalovirus infection. Study details: Matching HLA type, along with CMV infection, was indicated by public TCR beta signatures.

As for this clonotype: This may stem from a read error, because a much larger clone lies one nucleotide away.

The CDR3 extends over 12 amino acids. Germline lookup yields CDR1 MDHEN and CDR2 SYDVKM. TCRdb re-derived calls from the reads in MiXCR, one entry per CDR3 protein. The sample includes approximately 700,000 distinct CDR3 sequences, roughly a third seen only once; the top ten take under 3%. This sequence originates from a human donor in good health (CMV status not recorded). Some clones in this sample may be carry-over from other donors' samples. Sequences were obtained from PBMCs. This sequence joins TRBV28 and TRBJ2-5, with D unclear. The CDR3 DNA is TGTTCCAGCAGCTACCGGACAGAGACCCAGTACTTC. Its protein is CSSSYRTETQYF.